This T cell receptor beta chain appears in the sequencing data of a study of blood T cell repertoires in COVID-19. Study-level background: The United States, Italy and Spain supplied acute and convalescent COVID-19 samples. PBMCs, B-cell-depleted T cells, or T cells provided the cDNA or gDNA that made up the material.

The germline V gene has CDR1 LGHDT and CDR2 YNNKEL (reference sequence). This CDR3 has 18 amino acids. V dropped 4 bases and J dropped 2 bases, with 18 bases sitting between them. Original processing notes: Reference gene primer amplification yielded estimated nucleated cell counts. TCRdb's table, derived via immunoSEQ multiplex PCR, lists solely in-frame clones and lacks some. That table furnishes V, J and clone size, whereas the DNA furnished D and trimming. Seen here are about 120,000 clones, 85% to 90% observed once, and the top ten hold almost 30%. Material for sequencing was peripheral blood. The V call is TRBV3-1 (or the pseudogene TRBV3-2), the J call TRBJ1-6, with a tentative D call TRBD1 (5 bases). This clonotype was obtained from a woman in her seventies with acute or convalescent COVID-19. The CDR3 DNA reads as TGTGCCAGCAGCCGAGCCCTTAAACCAGGGACCTATAATTCACCCCTCCACTTT. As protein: CASSRALKPGTYNSPLHF.